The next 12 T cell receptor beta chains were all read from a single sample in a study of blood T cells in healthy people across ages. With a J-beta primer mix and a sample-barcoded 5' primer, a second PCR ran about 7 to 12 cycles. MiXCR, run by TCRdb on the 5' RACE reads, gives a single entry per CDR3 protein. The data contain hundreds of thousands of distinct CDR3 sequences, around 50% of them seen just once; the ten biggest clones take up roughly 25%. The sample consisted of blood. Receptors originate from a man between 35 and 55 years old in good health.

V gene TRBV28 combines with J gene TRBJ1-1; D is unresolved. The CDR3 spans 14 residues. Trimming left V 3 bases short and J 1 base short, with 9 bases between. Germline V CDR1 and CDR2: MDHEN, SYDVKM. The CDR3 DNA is TGTGCCAGCAGTTTCCAAGACCCGAACACTGAAGCTTTCTTT. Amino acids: CASSFQDPNTEAFF.

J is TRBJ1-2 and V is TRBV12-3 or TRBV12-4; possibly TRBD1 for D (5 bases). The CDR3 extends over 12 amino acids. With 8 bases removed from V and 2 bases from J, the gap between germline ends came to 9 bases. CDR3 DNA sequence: TGTGCCAGCTCGACAGAAAACTATGGCTACACCTTC. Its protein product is CASSTENYGYTF.

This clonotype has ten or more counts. CDR3 sequence (DNA): TGCGCCAGCAGCCAAGACAGGGGCGGCGGGGAGCTGTTTTTT. Translated, it gives CASSQDRGGGELFF. V is TRBV4-3 and J is TRBJ2-2, with D maybe TRBD1 (6 bases). The germline V gene has CDR1 LGHNA and CDR2 YSLEER. The V gene lost 0 bases and the J gene lost 7 bases, with 9 bases spanning the gap. There are 14 residues in the CDR3.

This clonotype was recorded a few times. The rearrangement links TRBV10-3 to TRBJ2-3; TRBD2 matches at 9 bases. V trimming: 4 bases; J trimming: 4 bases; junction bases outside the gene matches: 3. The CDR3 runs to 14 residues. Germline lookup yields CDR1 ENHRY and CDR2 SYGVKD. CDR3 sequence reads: CAISGSGSADTQYF. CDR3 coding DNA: TGTGCCATCAGTGGTAGCGGGAGTGCAGATACGCAGTATTTT.

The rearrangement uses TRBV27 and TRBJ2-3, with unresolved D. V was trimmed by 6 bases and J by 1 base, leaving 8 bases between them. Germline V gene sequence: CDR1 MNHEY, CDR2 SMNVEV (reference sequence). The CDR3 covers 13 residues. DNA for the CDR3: TGTGCCAGCAGCGTTTGGGGCACAGATACGCAGTATTTT. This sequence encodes CASSVWGTDTQYF.

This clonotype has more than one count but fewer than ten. The CDR3 protein is CASSQARSSGESYEQYF. In nucleotides, the CDR3 is TGTGCCAGCAGCCAAGCGAGATCTAGCGGGGAGAGCTACGAGCAGTACTTC. The V and J genes are TRBV14 and TRBJ2-4, with 9 nucleotides matching TRBD2. The J call is doubtful: the DNA matches TRBJ2-7 better. The CDR3 loop spans 17 amino acids. Germline CDR1 is SGHDN and CDR2 is FVKESK.

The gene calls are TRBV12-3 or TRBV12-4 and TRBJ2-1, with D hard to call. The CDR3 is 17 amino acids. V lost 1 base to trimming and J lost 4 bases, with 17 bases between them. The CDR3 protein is CASSLGGVYREYNEQFF. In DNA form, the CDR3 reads TGTGCCAGCAGTTTAGGGGGTGTCTACAGAGAATACAATGAGCAGTTCTTC.

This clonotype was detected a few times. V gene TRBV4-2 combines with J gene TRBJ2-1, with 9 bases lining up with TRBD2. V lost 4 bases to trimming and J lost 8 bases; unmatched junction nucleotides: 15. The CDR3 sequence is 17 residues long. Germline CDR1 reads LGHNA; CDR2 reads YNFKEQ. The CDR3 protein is CASSRSTLAGRVHEQFF. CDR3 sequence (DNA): TGTGCCAGCAGCCGGAGTACCCTAGCGGGAAGGGTTCATGAGCAGTTCTTC.

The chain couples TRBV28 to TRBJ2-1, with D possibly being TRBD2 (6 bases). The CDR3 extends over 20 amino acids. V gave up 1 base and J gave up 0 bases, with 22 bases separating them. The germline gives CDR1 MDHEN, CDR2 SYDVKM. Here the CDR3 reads CASSLLARASVRSSYNEQFF. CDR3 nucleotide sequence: TGTGCCAGCAGTTTATTGGCGAGGGCTAGCGTACGAAGCTCCTACAATGAGCAGTTCTTC.

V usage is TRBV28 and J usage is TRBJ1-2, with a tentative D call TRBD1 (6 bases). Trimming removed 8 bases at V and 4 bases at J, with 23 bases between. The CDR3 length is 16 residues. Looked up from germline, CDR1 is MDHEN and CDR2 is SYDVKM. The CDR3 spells CASLRGVAGAGYGYTF. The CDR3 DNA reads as TGTGCCAGCCTCAGGGGTGTTGCGGGCGCGGGCTATGGCTACACCTTC.

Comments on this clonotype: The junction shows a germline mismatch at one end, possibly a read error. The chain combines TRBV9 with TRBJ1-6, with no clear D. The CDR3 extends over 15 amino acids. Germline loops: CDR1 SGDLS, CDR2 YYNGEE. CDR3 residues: CASTPTLGSGSPPHF. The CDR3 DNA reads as TGTGCCAGCACTCCGACATTGGGGTCGGGTTCACCCCCCCACTTT.

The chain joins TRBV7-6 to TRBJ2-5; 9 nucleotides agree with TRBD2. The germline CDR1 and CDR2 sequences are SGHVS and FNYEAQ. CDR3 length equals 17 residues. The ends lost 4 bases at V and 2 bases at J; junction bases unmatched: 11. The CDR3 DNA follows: TGTGCCAGCAGCTGGAGCGGTAGCGGGGGAGGGCAAGAGACCCAGTACTTC. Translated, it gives CASSWSGSGGGQETQYF.